The present TCR beta chain was sequenced within a study of blood T cell repertoires in COVID-19. Study-wide background: PBMCs, B-cell-depleted T cells, or T cells were the source of the cDNA or gDNA that made up the material.

The cohort comprised adults aged roughly 18 to 95 years residing in about two dozen US areas. Recovery among Cohort 3 donors was established by two negative PCRs, clearance, or symptom resolution. Repertoires were generated with immunoSEQ multiplex PCR, while TCRdb's copy carries only in-frame clones and drops some. Here the sample spans 350,000 to 400,000 clones, roughly 84% being singletons. The CDR3 is 17 amino acids. The V gene's germline CDR1 is LNHDA and CDR2 SQIVND (reference sequence). Trimming took 5 bases from V and 2 from J, leaving 19 bases between them. V is TRBV19 and J is TRBJ1-5; D uncertain. The sample was PBMCs or T cells enriched from blood (not recorded which). The clonotype originates from a woman in her 30s who had recovered from COVID-19. CDR3 nucleotides: TGTGCCAGTAGTTACCCCGAAGCGACTTATCGCAATCAGCCCCAGCATTTT. This encodes CASSYPEATYRNQPQHF.